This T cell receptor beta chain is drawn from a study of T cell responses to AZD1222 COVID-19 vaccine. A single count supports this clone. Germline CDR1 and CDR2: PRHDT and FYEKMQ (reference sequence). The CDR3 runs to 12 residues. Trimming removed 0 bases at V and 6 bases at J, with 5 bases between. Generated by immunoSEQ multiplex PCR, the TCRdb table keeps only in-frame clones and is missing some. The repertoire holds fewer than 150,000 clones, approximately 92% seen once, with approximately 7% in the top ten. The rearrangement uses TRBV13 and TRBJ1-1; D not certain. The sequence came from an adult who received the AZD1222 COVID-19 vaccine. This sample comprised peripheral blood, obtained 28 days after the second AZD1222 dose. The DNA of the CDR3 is TGTGCCAGCAGCTTAGGGGGCTCTGAAGCTTTCTTT. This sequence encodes CASSLGGSEAFF.